Each of the 2 T cell receptor beta chains below was sequenced from the same sample in a study of OX40 agonist ivuxolimab in advanced cancers. Profiling relied on immunoSEQ multiplex PCR, and the TCRdb table lists in-frame clones only, not all of them. The repertoire holds some 30,000 clones, with about 74% as singletons. This specimen was CD4+ or CD8+ T cells sorted from blood, taken in a trial of the OX40 agonist ivuxolimab. Receptors were obtained from an adult with an advanced solid tumor such as melanoma, head and neck, liver or kidney cancer.

The CDR3 loop is CASSPKENTEAFF. CDR3 bases: TGTGCCAGCTCACCAAAGGAGAACACTGAAGCTTTCTTT. V gene TRBV18 combines with J gene TRBJ1-1; D is uncertain. Deletions cut 2 bases from V and 1 base from J, with 5 bases between. The length of the CDR3 is 13 residues. Germline V CDR1 and CDR2: KGHSH, LQKENI.

This chain joins TRBV7-3 and TRBJ1-5; D not certain. The CDR3 totals 13 residues. Germline CDR1 SGHTA, CDR2 FQGTGA. V lost 6 bases and J lost 0, with 6 bases in between. The CDR3 protein is CASSLNSNQPQHF. CDR3 coding DNA: TGTGCCAGCAGTCTCAATAGCAATCAGCCCCAGCATTTT. Variable domain in full (rest from reference TRBV7-3 and TRBJ1-5): GAGVSQTPSNKVTEKGKYVELRCDPISGHTALYWYRQSLGQGPEFLIYFQGTGAADDSGLPNDRFFAVRPEGSVSTLKIQRTERGDSAVYLCASSLNSNQPQHFGDGTRLSIL.